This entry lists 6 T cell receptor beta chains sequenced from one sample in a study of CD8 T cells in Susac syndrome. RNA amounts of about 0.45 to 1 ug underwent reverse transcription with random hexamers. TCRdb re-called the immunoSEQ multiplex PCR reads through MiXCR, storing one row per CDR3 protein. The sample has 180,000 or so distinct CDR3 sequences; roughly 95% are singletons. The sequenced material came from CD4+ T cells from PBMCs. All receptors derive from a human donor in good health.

CDR3 DNA sequence: TGTGCCAGCAGCTCAGACGCGTCGATCGGGGAGCTGTTTTTT. This translates into CASSSDASIGELFF. V and J are TRBV9 and TRBJ2-2; D gene ambiguous. CDR3 size: 14 residues. V gave up 4 bases and J gave up 7 bases, with 14 bases separating them. Germline values: CDR1 SGDLS, CDR2 YYNGEE.

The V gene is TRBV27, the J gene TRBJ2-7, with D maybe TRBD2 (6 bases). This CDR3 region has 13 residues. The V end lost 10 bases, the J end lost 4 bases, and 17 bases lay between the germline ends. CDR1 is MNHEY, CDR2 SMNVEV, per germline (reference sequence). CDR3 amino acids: CATSGTGGYEQYF. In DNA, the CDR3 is TGTGCCACCTCCGGGACTGGAGGTTACGAGCAGTACTTC.

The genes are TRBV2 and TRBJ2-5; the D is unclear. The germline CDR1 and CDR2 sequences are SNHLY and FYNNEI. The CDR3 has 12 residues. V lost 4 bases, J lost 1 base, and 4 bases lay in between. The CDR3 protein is CASSVLQETQYF. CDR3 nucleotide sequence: TGTGCCAGCAGTGTTCTCCAAGAGACCCAGTACTTC.

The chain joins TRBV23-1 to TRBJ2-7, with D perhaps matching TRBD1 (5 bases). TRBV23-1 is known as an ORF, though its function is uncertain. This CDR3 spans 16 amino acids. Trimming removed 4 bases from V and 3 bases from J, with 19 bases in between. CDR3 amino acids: CASSLPPGKKRYEQYF. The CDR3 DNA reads TGCGCCAGCAGTCTCCCCCCAGGGAAGAAGCGCTACGAGCAGTACTTC.

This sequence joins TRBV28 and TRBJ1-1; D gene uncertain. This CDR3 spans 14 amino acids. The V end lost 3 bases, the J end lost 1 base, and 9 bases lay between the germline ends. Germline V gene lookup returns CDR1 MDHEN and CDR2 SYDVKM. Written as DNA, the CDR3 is TGTGCCAGCAGTTTGACCAGACAGAACACTGAAGCTTTCTTT. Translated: CASSLTRQNTEAFF. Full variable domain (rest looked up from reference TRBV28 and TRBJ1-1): DVKVTQSSRYLVKRTGEKVFLECVQDMDHENMFWYRQDPGLGLRLIYFSYDVKMKEKGDIPEGYSVSREKKERFSLILESASTNQTSMYLCASSLTRQNTEAFFGQGTRLTVV.

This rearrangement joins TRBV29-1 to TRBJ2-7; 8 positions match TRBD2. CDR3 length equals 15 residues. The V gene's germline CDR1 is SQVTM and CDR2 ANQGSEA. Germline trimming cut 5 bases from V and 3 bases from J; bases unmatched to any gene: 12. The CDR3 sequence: CSVTIGGRTGYEQYF. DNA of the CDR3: TGCAGCGTTACCATTGGCGGGAGGACTGGCTACGAGCAGTACTTC.